Shown below are 14 T cell receptor beta chains from a single sample sequenced in a study of identical twins. In TCRdb, the 5' RACE reads were re-called with MiXCR into one record per CDR3 protein. This table has under 900,000 distinct CDR3 sequences, 18% appearing once. The same data also went into a second study, on T cells expressing NK-cell markers.

The sequenced sample consisted of PBMCs. These receptors all come from a woman between 18 and 29 years old in good health.

This clonotype was seen more than once but under ten times. J is TRBJ2-5 and V is TRBV20-1; D remains unclear. The V gene's germline CDR1 is DFQATT and CDR2 SNEGSKA (reference sequence). Trimming pared 0 bases from V and 4 bases from J, leaving 6 bases between. The CDR3 sequence is 12 residues long. The CDR3 region is CSARDKIETQYF. CDR3 bases: TGCAGTGCTAGAGATAAAATAGAGACCCAGTACTTC.

The V gene is TRBV29-1, the J gene TRBJ2-1, with 9 bases matching TRBD2. The germline V gene has CDR1 SQVTM and CDR2 ANQGSEA. The CDR3 consists of 15 residues. The V gene end was trimmed by 3 bases and the J gene end by 0 bases; junction bases not matched to a gene: 3. The CDR3 here is CSVDGTSSSYNEQFF. The CDR3 coding sequence is TGCAGCGTTGACGGGACTAGCAGCTCCTACAATGAGCAGTTCTTC.

The CDR3 protein is CASSLGSRSYNEQFF. The DNA for the CDR3 is TGTGCCAGCAGCTTGGGATCGCGATCCTACAATGAGCAGTTCTTC. The rearrangement uses TRBV5-6 and TRBJ2-1; D gene uncertain. Trimming left V 0 bases short and J 1 base short, with 8 bases between. This CDR3 has 15 amino acids. Germline values: CDR1 SGHDT, CDR2 YYEEEE.

The table lists this clonotype with a few counts. The J gene is TRBJ2-1, the V gene TRBV12-3 or TRBV12-4; tentative D call: TRBD1 (5 bases). V lost 4 bases and J lost 6, with 16 bases in between. This CDR3 spans 15 amino acids. The CDR3 nucleotides are TGTGCCAGCAGTTACCGGACACAGCGACCCAATGAGCAGTTCTTC. Protein sequence: CASSYRTQRPNEQFF.

The chain joins TRBV6-6 to TRBJ2-3; 8 nucleotides agree with TRBD1. Losses at the gene ends were 6 bases for V and 3 bases for J; bases not matched to a gene: 2. Germline V gene data show CDR1 as MNHNY and CDR2 as SVGAGI (reference sequence). CDR3 length equals 13 residues. The CDR3 protein is CASRGQATDTQYF. DNA for the CDR3: TGTGCCAGCAGGGGACAGGCGACAGATACGCAGTATTTT.

This rearrangement joins TRBV7-9 to TRBJ1-1; no clear D gene. The CDR3 has 14 residues. Trimming removed 5 bases at V and 0 bases at J, with 10 bases between. The germline gives CDR1 SEHNR, CDR2 FQNEAQ (reference sequence). The DNA of the CDR3 is TGTGCCAGCAGCCTACAGATTCTGAACACTGAAGCTTTCTTT. It codes for CASSLQILNTEAFF.

The chain employs TRBV7-8 and TRBJ1-2, with TRBD1 matching over 8 bases. The CDR3 has 16 residues. Trimming removed 4 bases from V and 0 bases from J; junction bases left unmatched: 7. Germline V gives CDR1 SGHVS, CDR2 FQNEAQ. In nucleotides, the CDR3 is TGTGCCAGCAGCTCCCATGGACAGGGTTCTAACTATGGCTACACCTTC. Translating gives CASSSHGQGSNYGYTF.

V gene TRBV25-1 combines with J gene TRBJ2-2, with 7 bases that match TRBD1. V shed 3 bases and J 0 bases; nucleotides not matched to a gene: 1. The CDR3 runs to 15 residues. CDR1 MGHDK and CDR2 SYGVNS come from the germline V gene. In DNA form, the CDR3 reads TGTGCCAGCAGTGAGACAGGGACGAACACCGGGGAGCTGTTTTTT. This gives the protein CASSETGTNTGELFF.

This chain connects TRBV5-1 to TRBJ2-3; 12 bases are shared with TRBD2. The germline V gene has CDR1 SGHRS and CDR2 YFSETQ. The V and J ends lost 4 bases and 4 bases, in that order; junction bases with no gene match: 4. CDR3 length: 15 amino acids. The CDR3 coding sequence is TGCGCCAGCAGCCGGACTAGCGGGGATGCAGATACGCAGTATTTT. It specifies CASSRTSGDADTQYF.

This clonotype turned up a few times. J is TRBJ2-3 and V is TRBV27; D might be TRBD1 or TRBD2, each matching 6 bases. Trimming removed 6 bases from V and 11 bases from J, with 21 bases in between. This CDR3 spans 14 amino acids. Germline V gene lookup returns CDR1 MNHEY and CDR2 SMNVEV (reference sequence). For the CDR3, the DNA is TGTGCCAGCAGACCTGGGGGCGGGATCAATGTGCAGTATTTT. Protein sequence: CASRPGGGINVQYF.

V and J are TRBV30 and TRBJ2-1; a possible D gene is TRBD2 (6 bases). V lost 2 bases, J lost 9 bases, and 17 bases lay in between. The CDR3 sequence is 14 residues long. Per the germline V gene, CDR1 is GTSNPN and CDR2 is SVGIG (reference sequence). CDR3 loop: CAWSSERDSGEQFF. The DNA of the CDR3 is TGTGCCTGGAGTTCCGAGAGGGACTCCGGTGAGCAGTTCTTC.

This clonotype appeared a few times. This rearrangement joins TRBV7-9 to TRBJ1-2, with 9 bases that match TRBD1. V shed 5 bases, J shed 5 bases, and the junction held 12 bases outside the gene matches. The CDR3 length is 16 residues. Germline CDR1 and CDR2: SEHNR and FQNEAQ (reference sequence). The CDR3 here is CASSPSQGAKAYGYTF. CDR3 nucleotides: TGTGCCAGCAGCCCTTCACAGGGGGCAAAAGCTTATGGCTACACCTTC.

The genes are TRBV5-1 and TRBJ2-5, with TRBD1 matching over 7 bases. The CDR3 spans 14 residues. The J segment lost 5 bases and the V segment lost 2 bases, leaving 6 bases of the junction unmatched. CDR1 and CDR2 (germline): SGHRS, YFSETQ. The CDR3 nucleotides are TGCGCCAGCAGCTTATACAGGGGTTGGGAGACCCAGTACTTC. Translated: CASSLYRGWETQYF.

The V and J genes are TRBV20-1 and TRBJ2-5; TRBD2 matches at 12 bases. CDR1 DFQATT and CDR2 SNEGSKA come from the germline V gene (reference sequence). The trim removed 0 bases at V and 5 bases at J, leaving 7 bases unmatched. CDR3 length: 16 amino acids. The CDR3 region is CSARELLAGGGETQYF. CDR3 nucleotides: TGCAGTGCTAGAGAACTACTAGCGGGGGGTGGGGAGACCCAGTACTTC.